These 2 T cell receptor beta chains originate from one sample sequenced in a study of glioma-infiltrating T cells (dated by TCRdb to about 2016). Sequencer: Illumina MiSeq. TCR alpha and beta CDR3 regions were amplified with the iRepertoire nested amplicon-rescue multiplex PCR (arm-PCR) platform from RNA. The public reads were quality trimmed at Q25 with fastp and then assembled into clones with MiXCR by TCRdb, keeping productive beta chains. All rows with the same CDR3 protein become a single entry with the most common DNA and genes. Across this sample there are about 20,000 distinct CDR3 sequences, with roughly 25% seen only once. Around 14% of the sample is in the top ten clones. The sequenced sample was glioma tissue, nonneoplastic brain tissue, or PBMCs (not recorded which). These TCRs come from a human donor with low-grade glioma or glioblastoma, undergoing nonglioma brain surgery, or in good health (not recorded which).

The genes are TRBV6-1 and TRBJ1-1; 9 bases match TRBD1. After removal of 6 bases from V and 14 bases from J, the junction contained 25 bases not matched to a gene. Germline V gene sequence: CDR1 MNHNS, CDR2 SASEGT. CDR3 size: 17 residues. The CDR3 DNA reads TGTGCCAGCAGCACTAACAGGGGGCTTAATAGGCCCACTGAAGAGTTCTTT. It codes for CASSTNRGLNRPTEEFF.

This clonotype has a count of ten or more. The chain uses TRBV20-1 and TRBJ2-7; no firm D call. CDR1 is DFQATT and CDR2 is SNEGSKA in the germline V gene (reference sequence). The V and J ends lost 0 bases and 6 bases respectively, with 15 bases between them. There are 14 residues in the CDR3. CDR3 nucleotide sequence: TGCAGTGCTAGAGATCGCCAGTTGTGGATCGAGCAGTACTTC. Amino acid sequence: CSARDRQLWIEQYF.